This T cell receptor (beta chain) is from a study of blood T cell repertoires in COVID-19. Germline V gene lookup returns CDR1 MDHEN and CDR2 SYDVKM. V was trimmed by 2 bases and J by 3 bases, leaving 5 bases between them. The CDR3 consists of 12 residues. Of note for this clone: The same CDR3 can be traced to other DNA sequences in this sample.

Repertoires were generated with immunoSEQ multiplex PCR, while TCRdb's copy carries only in-frame clones and drops some. Found here are around 360,000 clones, roughly 84% of them singletons; the top ten hold 2.5% to 3%. The sample taken for sequencing was PBMCs or T cells enriched from blood (not recorded which). The clonotype originates from a woman aged 30 to 39 who had recovered from COVID-19. The V gene is TRBV28, the J gene TRBJ2-7; tentative D call: TRBD2 (5 bases). The CDR3 loop reads CASSLGGYEQYF. The CDR3 DNA reads as TGTGCCAGCAGTTTAGGAGGCTACGAGCAGTACTTC.